This T cell receptor (beta chain) was found in a study of identical twins. Study findings and constraints: Low generation probability was overrepresented in out-of-frame alpha sequences shared by twins. Monozygotic twins shared more out-of-frame TCR alpha than recombination models predicted. Insertions were reduced in abundant cord blood beta clonotypes but not in memory repertoires.

Template switching supplied a universal primer site; unique molecular identifiers were carried on the cDNA. MiXCR was run by TCRdb on the 5' RACE reads, yielding one entry per CDR3 protein. The sample contains roughly 630,000 distinct CDR3 sequences, under 8.5% of which appear only once. The ends were cut back, 3 bases at V and 5 bases at J, with 11 bases in the middle. The CDR3 has 15 amino acids. CDR1 and CDR2 from the germline V gene are ENHRY and SYGVKD. The table lists this clonotype with many counts. Its antigen is undetermined. A further study also used this sample, focusing on yellow fever vaccine responses in identical twins.

The TCR was taken from a woman aged 18-30 years in good health. This chain connects TRBV10-3 to TRBJ1-6; tentatively, D is TRBD1 (6 bases). Sequencing was carried out using PBMCs. The CDR3 bases are TGTGCCATCAGTGACAGACAGGCCAATAATTCACCCCTCCACTTT. Its protein product is CAISDRQANNSPLHF.